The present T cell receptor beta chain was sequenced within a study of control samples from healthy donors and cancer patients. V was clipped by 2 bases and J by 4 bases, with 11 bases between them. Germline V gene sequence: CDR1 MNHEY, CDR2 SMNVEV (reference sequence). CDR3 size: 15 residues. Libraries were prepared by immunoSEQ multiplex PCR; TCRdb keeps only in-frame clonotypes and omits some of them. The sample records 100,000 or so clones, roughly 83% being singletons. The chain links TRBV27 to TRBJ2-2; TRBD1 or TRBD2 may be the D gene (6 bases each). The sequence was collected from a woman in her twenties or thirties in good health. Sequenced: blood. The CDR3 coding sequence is TGTGCCAGCAGTTTAAGGGGGGATTTCACCGGGGAGCTGTTTTTT. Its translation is CASSLRGDFTGELFF.